This T cell receptor (beta chain) was sequenced during a study of cytomegalovirus exposure and HLA in healthy donors. The V and J ends lost 7 bases and 7 bases respectively, with 23 bases between them. Germline V CDR1 and CDR2: LNHDA, SQIVND (reference sequence). This CDR3 has 17 residues. A multiplex PCR was run with 60 Vbeta primers and 13 Jbeta primers. Authors' data handling: Unique TCR beta chains numbered roughly 83 million in a later analysis, with about 9.9 million shared. Generated by immunoSEQ multiplex PCR, the TCRdb table keeps only in-frame clones and is missing some. That table furnishes V, J and clone size, whereas the DNA furnished D and trimming. Of over 75,000 clones listed, 60% to 85% are singletons. Note on this clone: Antigen specificity is unknown.

General study findings and limits: Most likely, a cluster of highly shared sequence variants arose as a sequencing artifact. About 87% or about 30% of the time was how often most TCR beta V segments were productive, according to an earlier analysis.

The chain links TRBV19 to TRBJ1-6; possibly TRBD1 for D (6 bases). The clonotype was recovered from a man in his fifties or sixties in good health and CMV-seropositive. Sequences were obtained from PBMCs. CDR3 region: CASTPRGAGTSNSPLHF. The CDR3 DNA is TGTGCCAGTACCCCCCGAGGTGCCGGGACAAGCAATTCACCCCTCCACTTT.